The clone carrying this TCR beta chain has a count of ten or more. TCRdb's copy holds only in-frame clones and misses some; the assay was immunoSEQ multiplex PCR. This table has about 81,000 clones, around 94% appearing once. These data originate in a study of control samples from healthy donors and cancer patients. CDR3 length: 14 residues. Germline CDR1 KGHSH, CDR2 LQKENI. The ends were cut back, 1 base at V and 6 bases at J, with 10 bases in the middle. The sequence was collected from a woman younger than 30 in good health. The chain links TRBV18 to TRBJ2-1; D not certain. The sequencing input was blood. The CDR3 sequence: CASSPLESFNEQFF. The CDR3 DNA follows: TGTGCCAGCTCACCACTGGAGAGCTTCAATGAGCAGTTCTTC.